This T cell receptor beta chain stems from a study of immune heterogeneity within non-small cell lung tumors. Across the study: Of all tumors, several turned out to be squamous cell carcinomas, 10 were non-squamous carcinomas and 1 was not otherwise specified. Whole-study results and caveats: Identical dominant CDR3 beta clonotypes spanned tumor sites within a patient, beside site-unique high-frequency clones.

Template was bulk tumor genomic DNA, around 620 ng per sample. Taken during surgery, several biopsies per primary tumor were spaced as far apart as possible within the tumor mass. Those enrolled were patients newly diagnosed with untreated non-small cell lung cancer and undergoing curative surgery. It was a multiplex PCR that amplified TCR beta CDR3, with 32 V and 13 J primers. TCRdb used MiXCR to reprocess the multiplex PCR reads, holding one entry per CDR3 protein. This sample has 20,000 to 25,000 distinct CDR3 sequences, with over 25% found just once. In the case of this clonotype: The antigen remains undetermined.

Sequenced material: lung tumor tissue. This receptor was obtained from a middle-aged man with non-small cell lung cancer.

The CDR3 loop is CASSLGTGRKGNQPQHF. The CDR3 DNA reads as TGCGCCAGCAGCCTCGGGACAGGGAGGAAGGGCAATCAGCCCCAGCATTTT. J is TRBJ1-5 and V is TRBV4-1; 9 nucleotides agree with TRBD1. The CDR3 runs to 17 residues. Germline assignment: CDR1 MGHRA and CDR2 YSYEKL. The junction had 9 bases not matched to a gene; V was cut back by 4 bases and J by 2 bases.